This note documents a single T cell receptor beta chain sequence. The specificity of this receptor is unknown. No base qualities exist here, and no much larger clone lies one base off it. The data were obtained in a study of blood T cell repertoires in COVID-19 (TCRdb year 2020). Describing the broader study: The collaborator samples originated in the United States, Italy and Spain and spanned the acute and convalescent phases of COVID-19. The sample metadata nearly always contained a de-identified subject ID, COVID-19 status, age in years and sex. Subjects who had been exposed to COVID-19, were actively infected with it, or had recovered from it provided the deeply sampled blood TCRbeta repertoires that made up the dataset. The repertoires were made available in a free public database intended to serve as a resource for research on the immune response to SARS-CoV-2. The samples were drawn from the first 160 participants of the ongoing ImmuneRACE study and from 1,254 subjects provided by 6 global collaborators. The material from the prospective study consisted of cDNA or gDNA derived from T cells, B-cell-depleted T cells, or PBMCs. Where available, HLA class I and class II types were taken from metadata supplied by the sample provider and were not determined by assay-based typing. Broader findings and caveats from the paper: The quantity of clinical and demographic metadata differed by source and by participant and was supplied without curation.

TCRbeta CDR3 regions were amplified from genomic DNA using the immunoSEQ Assay, a bias-controlled multiplex PCR. Processing in the source paper ran as follows. Nucleated cell counts per sample were estimated from amplification of reference gene primers within the assay. To quantify the absolute abundance of each unique TCRbeta CDR3 rearrangement, sequence reads were collapsed and filtered. Productive Simpson clonality was computed per sample as the square root of Simpson's diversity index over productive rearrangements. In its TCRdb copy, this immuneACCESS table keeps in-frame sequences only and misses some clones. Where compared with another copy, unresolved V genes explain less than half of these, and the others have no known cause. From that table come the V and J calls and clone size; the DNA was used to work out D and trimming. For this sample the table gives 380,000 or so clones, of which roughly 90% were detected only once. The ten largest clones take up more than 0.95% of the sample.

Whole blood was collected in K2EDTA tubes by collaborating institutions according to the institutions' own protocols. Collaborator samples were shipped for TCRbeta analysis as frozen whole blood, isolated PBMCs, or DNA extracted from either sample type. As encoded in the germline V gene, CDR1 is LGHNA while CDR2 is YSLEER. V trim: 1 base; J trim: 11 bases; unmatched bases: 7. The CDR3 goes from the cysteine to the phenylalanine over 13 residues. Only the CDR3 portion is preserved as DNA: 39 bases, with reading frame beginning at the first base. This clonotype was sampled from a man aged 40-55 years with acute or convalescent COVID-19. The V and J segments used are TRBV4-3 and TRBJ1-1; 7 central nucleotides agree with TRBD1. The sequenced sample consisted of peripheral blood. The nucleotides are TGCGCCAGCAGCCAAGTAAGGGGGCGGTTGGCTTTCTTT. The resulting protein is CASSQVRGRLAFF.